A single sample gave rise to the 30 T cell receptor beta chains below, sequenced in a study of Tregs in tolerant kidney transplant recipients. Some clones are missing from TCRdb's copy, which holds only in-frame ones; the method was immunoSEQ multiplex PCR. The data show more than 90,000 clones, approximately 94% seen once. Related graft donors supplied nonmyeloablative bone marrow transplants, and mixed chimerism was transient. The input for sequencing was CD4+ T cells from blood (PBMCs), taken 12 months after the transplant. Receptors originate from a human patient who received a combined kidney and bone marrow transplant. The graft donor may be the source of some T cells.

This clone has just one count. The chain employs TRBV6-6 and TRBJ2-3; 9 positions match TRBD1. Per the germline V gene, CDR1 is MNHNY and CDR2 is SVGAGI (reference sequence). CDR3 length: 15 residues. V was pared by 6 bases and J by 0 bases, with 4 bases of the junction left unmatched. In nucleotides, the CDR3 is TGTGCCAGCAGGGTGGACAGGGGTAGCACAGATACGCAGTATTTT. This encodes CASRVDRGSTDTQYF.

V and J are TRBV4-3 and TRBJ2-2; D is ambiguous. The CDR3 is 14 amino acids. V was shortened by 1 base and J by 3 bases, with 6 bases between the two germline ends. Germline V lookup: CDR1 LGHNA, CDR2 YSLEER. CDR3 sequence reads: CASSQVSYTGELFF. DNA of the CDR3: TGCGCCAGCAGCCAAGTCTCGTACACCGGGGAGCTGTTTTTT.

This rearrangement joins TRBV10-3 to TRBJ2-7, with a possible D match to TRBD2 (6 bases). Per the germline V gene, CDR1 is ENHRY and CDR2 is SYGVKD. Trimming shortened V by 4 bases and J by 6 bases, and 16 bases separated the two germline ends. This CDR3 has 14 amino acids. As DNA, the CDR3 is TGTGCCATCAGTGTGGGTGGGAGCGGGCGCGAGCAGTACTTC. Protein product: CAISVGGSGREQYF.

The chain employs TRBV19 and TRBJ1-3; perhaps TRBD1 as D (6 bases). Germline V gives CDR1 LNHDA, CDR2 SQIVND (reference sequence). This CDR3 is 14 amino acids long. Trimming shortened V by 4 bases and J by 2 bases, and 9 bases separated the two germline ends. This CDR3 reads CASSKTGTGNTIYF. The CDR3 DNA reads as TGTGCCAGTAGTAAAACAGGGACTGGAAACACCATATATTTT.

The gene calls are TRBV19 and TRBJ1-2; 7 bases align to TRBD1. This CDR3 comprises 15 residues. CDR1 LNHDA and CDR2 SQIVND come from the germline V gene (reference sequence). The junction had 9 bases not matched to a gene; V was cut back by 3 bases and J by 5 bases. For the CDR3, the DNA is TGTGCCAGTAGTATCCCCCCAGGGGGATCTTATGGCTACACCTTC. This translates into CASSIPPGGSYGYTF.

The V gene is TRBV27, the J gene TRBJ2-7, with 10 bases that match TRBD2. The CDR3 is made up of 17 amino acids. V lost 6 bases and J lost 4; bases outside the gene matches: 15. CDR1 MNHEY and CDR2 SMNVEV come from the germline V gene (reference sequence). CDR3 sequence reads: CASSQFALAGQWYEQYF. The CDR3 bases are TGTGCCAGCAGCCAATTCGCACTAGCGGGACAATGGTACGAGCAGTACTTC.

The chain employs TRBV7-6 and TRBJ2-7; 7 nucleotides match TRBD1. Trimming at V came to 1 base and at J to 4 bases, leaving 1 base not matched to a gene. Germline V gene data show CDR1 as SGHVS and CDR2 as FNYEAQ. CDR3 length equals 13 residues. Here the CDR3 DNA reads TGTGCCAGCAGCTTAGACAGGGGTTACGAGCAGTACTTC. This encodes CASSLDRGYEQYF.

The rearrangement links TRBV7-9 to TRBJ2-2; TRBD2 agrees at 11 bases. The ends lost 4 bases at V and 3 bases at J; junction bases unmatched: 7. The CDR3 contains 17 residues. Germline V gene lookup returns CDR1 SEHNR and CDR2 FQNEAQ (reference sequence). The CDR3 loop reads CASSSVAGGPDTGELFF. Here the CDR3 DNA reads TGTGCCAGCAGCTCAGTAGCGGGAGGGCCGGACACCGGGGAGCTGTTTTTT.

The chain carries TRBV7-2 and TRBJ2-7, with 13 bases that match TRBD2. Germline V gene lookup returns CDR1 SGHTA and CDR2 FQGNSA. The CDR3 length is 16 residues. V trimming: 4 bases; J trimming: 2 bases; junction bases outside the gene matches: 5. In DNA, the CDR3 is TGTGCCAGCAGCTCGGGACTAGCGGGATCAACCTACGAGCAGTACTTC. This codes for CASSSGLAGSTYEQYF.

V is TRBV5-6 and J is TRBJ1-2; D gene ambiguous. V was cut by 4 bases and J by 0 bases, with 7 bases left in between. The CDR3 spans 13 residues. Germline CDR1 reads SGHDT; CDR2 reads YYEEEE. The chain's CDR3 is CASSPPANYGYTF. In DNA, the CDR3 is TGTGCCAGCAGCCCGCCAGCTAACTATGGCTACACCTTC.

The gene calls are TRBV4-2 and TRBJ2-7; 11 bases align to TRBD1. V lost 0 bases and J lost 9; bases outside the gene matches: 10. The V gene's germline CDR1 is LGHNA and CDR2 YNFKEQ. CDR3 length equals 16 residues. CDR3 residues: CASSQERTGGPPGQYF. CDR3 bases: TGTGCCAGCAGCCAAGAGCGGACAGGGGGCCCCCCCGGGCAGTACTTC.

This clone was counted a single time. This chain connects TRBV5-1 to TRBJ1-6; the D is unclear. This CDR3 has 16 amino acids. CDR1 and CDR2 (germline): SGHRS, YFSETQ. V lost 3 bases to trimming and J lost 0 bases, with 10 bases between them. In nucleotides, the CDR3 is TGCGCCAGCAGCTCAACTGTTGGCTCCTATAATTCACCCCTCCACTTT. Protein product: CASSSTVGSYNSPLHF.

The chain is built from TRBV10-3 and TRBJ2-3; TRBD2 matches 7 bases. After removal of 0 bases from V and 2 bases from J, the junction contained 8 bases not matched to a gene. CDR1 is ENHRY and CDR2 is SYGVKD in the germline V gene. The CDR3 spans 17 residues. CDR3 in DNA: TGTGCCATCAGTGAGTCGAATCTAGCGGAAGACACAGATACGCAGTATTTT. It translates to CAISESNLAEDTDTQYF.

The chain is built from TRBV12-2 and TRBJ1-5; the table's D call, TRBD1, was not checked against the DNA. TRBV12-2 is a documented pseudogene. The CDR3 has 21 amino acids. The CDR3 DNA reads as TGTGCAAGTCGCTTAGCTGATCCGGGACAGGGAGGGGGAATGAGCAATCAGCCCCAGCATTTT. This gives the protein CASRLADPGQGGGMSNQPQHF.

The chain links TRBV7-2 to TRBJ2-7; TRBD2 matches at 7 bases. CDR1 and CDR2 (germline): SGHTA, FQGNSA. CDR3 length equals 16 residues. V trimming: 1 base; J trimming: 3 bases; junction bases outside the gene matches: 9. CDR3 loop: CASSLDGRPGFYEQYF. In DNA form, the CDR3 reads TGTGCCAGCAGCTTAGACGGGAGGCCCGGATTCTACGAGCAGTACTTC. Supplemented by reference TRBV7-2 and TRBJ2-7, the full variable domain reads GAGVSQSPSNKVTEKGKDVELRCDPISGHTALYWYRQSLGQGLEFLIYFQGNSAPDKSGLPSDRFSAERTGGSVSTLTIQRTQQEDSAVYLCASSLDGRPGFYEQYFGPGTRLTVT.

This clone was found once. V usage is TRBV21-1 and J usage is TRBJ1-4; no DNA check was done on the table's D call, TRBD1. TRBV21-1 is flagged as a pseudogene. This CDR3 is 15 amino acids long. For the CDR3, the DNA is TGTGCCAGCAGCTTGTCGGACAGCAAAAATGAAAAACTGTTTTTT. Its protein product is CASSLSDSKNEKLFF.

As concerns this clone: Distinct nucleotide sequences in the sample also encode this CDR3. J is TRBJ1-4 and V is TRBV5-1; 8 bases map to TRBD1. J was trimmed by 5 bases and V by 0 bases; bases with no gene match: 6. There are 16 residues in the CDR3. Germline assignment: CDR1 SGHRS and CDR2 YFSETQ. The DNA of the CDR3 is TGCGCCAGCAGCTTGGTCCCAGGGGGCGGCAATGAAAAACTGTTTTTT. This codes for CASSLVPGGGNEKLFF.

The chain couples TRBV5-3 to TRBJ2-5, with 8 bases matching TRBD1. TRBV5-3 is marked as an open reading frame, function uncertain. With 4 bases clipped from V and 0 bases from J, the junction kept 5 bases outside the gene matches. This CDR3 is 15 amino acids long. The chain's CDR3 is CARSAGQDDQETQYF. The CDR3 bases are TGTGCCAGAAGCGCGGGACAGGATGACCAAGAGACCCAGTACTTC.

This sequence joins TRBV9 and TRBJ2-2; D possibly corresponds to TRBD1 (6 bases). This CDR3 region has 15 residues. The germline V gene encodes CDR1 SGDLS and CDR2 YYNGEE. V was trimmed by 3 bases and J by 5 bases, leaving 14 bases between them. This CDR3 reads CASSASGVQTGELFF. The CDR3 coding sequence is TGTGCCAGCAGCGCCTCAGGGGTTCAGACCGGGGAGCTGTTTTTT.

The V and J genes are TRBV30 and TRBJ2-2, with 11 positions matching TRBD2. The CDR3 contains 14 residues. Per germline, CDR1 GTSNPN and CDR2 SVGIG (reference sequence). The V and J ends lost 7 bases and 6 bases, in that order; junction bases with no gene match: 7. CDR3 bases: TGTGCCTTCATGACTAGCGGGATTGCCGGGGAGCTGTTTTTT. Translated: CAFMTSGIAGELFF.

The rearrangement uses TRBV4-1 and TRBJ2-7, with D possibly TRBD2 on 5 matching bases. Germline CDR1 MGHRA, CDR2 YSYEKL. Trimming cost V 3 bases and J 0 bases, with 12 bases left between them. This CDR3 has 15 residues. The CDR3 DNA is TGCGCCAGCAGCCATGGAGCGGTTAGCTCCTACGAGCAGTACTTC. It translates to CASSHGAVSSYEQYF.

V and J are TRBV21-1 and TRBJ1-1; TRBD1 is the table's D call, not checked against the DNA. TRBV21-1 is noted as a pseudogene. The length of the CDR3 is 15 residues. This CDR3 is CASSILRQGSYEAFF. The CDR3, as DNA: TGTGCCAGCAGCATCTTAAGGCAGGGGAGCTATGAAGCTTTCTTT.

The V and J genes are TRBV5-1 and TRBJ2-1, with a weak D call TRBD2 (5 bases). V lost 3 bases to trimming and J lost 0 bases, with 7 bases between them. The germline CDR1 and CDR2 sequences are SGHRS and YFSETQ. The CDR3 loop spans 14 amino acids. Here the CDR3 reads CASSSGISYNEQFF. The CDR3 DNA follows: TGCGCCAGCAGCTCGGGGATCTCCTACAATGAGCAGTTCTTC.

This chain joins TRBV19 and TRBJ2-7; TRBD2 aligns across 8 bases. V shed 9 bases and J 2 bases; nucleotides not matched to a gene: 12. The CDR3 covers 15 residues. Germline-derived CDR1 and CDR2 are LNHDA and SQIVND (reference sequence). Here the CDR3 reads CASGRSGRNTYEQYF. In nucleotides, the CDR3 is TGTGCCAGCGGAAGAAGCGGGAGAAATACCTACGAGCAGTACTTC. Full variable domain (outside the CDR3, taken from reference TRBV19 and TRBJ2-7): DGGITQSPKYLFRKEGQNVTLSCEQNLNHDAMYWYRQDPGQGLRLIYYSQIVNDFQKGDIAEGYSVSREKKESFPLTVTSAQKNPTAFYLCASGRSGRNTYEQYFGPGTRLTVT.

This sequence joins TRBV30 and TRBJ1-3; the D is unclear. Trimming took 1 base from V and 0 from J, leaving 7 bases between them. Germline CDR1 is GTSNPN and CDR2 is SVGIG (reference sequence). The CDR3 is 14 residues long. This CDR3 is CAWSDSASGNTIYF. The CDR3 DNA reads TGTGCCTGGAGTGACAGTGCCTCTGGAAACACCATATATTTT.

V usage is TRBV6-1 and J usage is TRBJ1-2; a possible D gene is TRBD1 (6 bases). The V end lost 3 bases, the J end lost 2 bases, and 19 bases lay between the germline ends. CDR1 MNHNS and CDR2 SASEGT come from the germline V gene. The CDR3 has 17 amino acids. The CDR3 DNA is TGTGCCAGCAGTGACACAGGGATTCGAAGATTAAACTATGGCTACACCTTC. Its translation is CASSDTGIRRLNYGYTF.

This chain uses TRBV5-4 with TRBJ2-3; the D is unclear. CDR1 is SGHNT, CDR2 YYREEE, per germline (reference sequence). The V and J ends lost 1 base and 4 bases respectively, with 4 bases between them. This CDR3 is 12 amino acids long. In nucleotides, the CDR3 is TGTGCCAGCAGCTTGAGAGCAGATACGCAGTATTTT. Protein: CASSLRADTQYF.

The chain joins TRBV4-1 to TRBJ1-1; 8 bases align to TRBD1. This CDR3 contains 14 residues. The V gene end was trimmed by 3 bases and the J gene end by 1 base; junction bases not matched to a gene: 1. Germline values: CDR1 MGHRA, CDR2 YSYEKL. DNA of the CDR3: TGCGCCAGCAGCCATGACAGGGGGAACACTGAAGCTTTCTTT. This gives the protein CASSHDRGNTEAFF.

This chain uses TRBV19 with TRBJ1-5, with 10 nucleotides matching TRBD1. V dropped 9 bases and J dropped 2; count of bases not matched to a gene: 13. Germline V gives CDR1 LNHDA, CDR2 SQIVND (reference sequence). The length of the CDR3 is 17 residues. CDR3 coding DNA: TGTGCCAGCAGTCGGGGACAGGGGATGGACGGCAATCAGCCCCAGCATTTT. Its protein is CASSRGQGMDGNQPQHF. Variable domain in full (rest from reference TRBV19 and TRBJ1-5): DGGITQSPKYLFRKEGQNVTLSCEQNLNHDAMYWYRQDPGQGLRLIYYSQIVNDFQKGDIAEGYSVSREKKESFPLTVTSAQKNPTAFYLCASSRGQGMDGNQPQHFGDGTRLSIL.

The V call is TRBV11-3, the J call TRBJ1-2, with TRBD1 matching over 11 bases. There are 13 residues in the CDR3. Per germline, CDR1 SGHNT and CDR2 YENEEA. V was clipped by 5 bases and J by 6 bases; unmatched bases: 2. This CDR3 is CASSADRGHGYTF. The CDR3 DNA reads as TGTGCCAGCAGCGCGGACAGGGGGCATGGCTACACCTTC.